This T cell receptor beta chain was retrieved from a study of shared clonotypes between healthy human individuals. Trimming took 0 bases from V and 7 from J, leaving 19 bases between them. Germline CDR1 WSHSY, CDR2 SAAADI. The CDR3 totals 17 residues. Sequenced by immunoSEQ multiplex PCR; TCRdb stores in-frame clones only, minus some. The table includes about 990,000 clones, 70% to 80% detected once. The rearrangement joins TRBV10-2 to TRBJ2-1; a possible D gene is TRBD2 (5 bases). The TCR was taken from a man aged 18 to 35 in good health. Some clones in this sample may be carry-over from other donors' samples. Sequencing used memory CD4+ T cells from PBMCs. Subset given: CD45RA-negative fraction. CDR3 coding DNA: TGCGCCAGCAGTGAGTCGTCCGAGCGGCCATGGAAAAATGAGCAGTTCTTC. It yields the protein CASSESSERPWKNEQFF.